The rows below give T cell receptor beta chains drawn from one sample of a study of cytomegalovirus exposure and HLA in healthy donors. TCRdb's copy holds only in-frame clones and misses some; the assay was immunoSEQ multiplex PCR. The sample has fewer than 200,000 clones; 80% to 85% are singletons. Specimen: PBMCs. The origin of the receptors is a woman between 18 and 30 years old in good health and CMV-seronegative. CDR3s include the opening cysteine and the closing phenylalanine or tryptophan. The D gene is left open where the match is weak. Part of the rows lack a size; the others show once, few, many or a class for expanded clones.

j_gene: TRBJ2-3; d_gene: TRBD1; v_gene: TRBV28; abundance: -; CDR3nt: TGTGCCAGCAGTATACAGGGGGCGGATACGCAGTATTTT; CDR3aa: CASSIQGADTQYF
j_gene: TRBJ2-2; d_gene: TRBD2; v_gene: TRBV11-2; abundance: -; CDR3nt: TGTGCCAGCCTGAAACCGGGACTATTGAACACCGGGGAGCTGTTTTTT; CDR3aa: CASLKPGLLNTGELFF
j_gene: TRBJ2-7; d_gene: TRBD1; v_gene: TRBV14; abundance: -; CDR3nt: TGTGCCAGCAGTGCTCTAGGGGGCCCACTCTCCTACGAGCAGTACTTC; CDR3aa: CASSALGGPLSYEQYF
j_gene: TRBJ2-2; d_gene: TRBD2; v_gene: TRBV7-9; abundance: -; CDR3nt: TGTGCCAGCAGCTTCGGGCTAGCGGGAGACACCGGGGAGCTGTTTTTT; CDR3aa: CASSFGLAGDTGELFF
j_gene: TRBJ1-1; d_gene: -; v_gene: TRBV4-1; abundance: -; CDR3nt: TGCGCCAGCAGCCAAGACGGGGGGTCAGAAGCTTTCTTT; CDR3aa: CASSQDGGSEAFF
j_gene: TRBJ2-1; d_gene: -; v_gene: TRBV11-2; abundance: few; CDR3nt: TGTGCCAGCAGCCCGTTACCCTACTACAATGAGCAGTTCTTC; CDR3aa: CASSPLPYYNEQFF
j_gene: TRBJ2-1; d_gene: -; v_gene: TRBV1; abundance: once; CDR3nt: TGCACCAGCAGCCCCCCCGGGACTAGCGGGAGGAGGCCGTACAATGAGCAGTTCTTC; CDR3aa: CTSSPPGTSGRRPYNEQFF
j_gene: TRBJ1-4; d_gene: TRBD1; v_gene: TRBV28; abundance: -; CDR3nt: TGTGCCAGCAGTCTGACAGGGGGGAATAATGAAAAACTGTTTTTT; CDR3aa: CASSLTGGNNEKLFF
j_gene: TRBJ2-5; d_gene: TRBD1; v_gene: TRBV28; abundance: -; CDR3nt: TGTGCCAGCACCTTATTGCGGACAGGGGAAGAGACCCAGTACTTC; CDR3aa: CASTLLRTGEETQYF
j_gene: TRBJ2-5; d_gene: -; v_gene: TRBV6-5; abundance: -; CDR3nt: TGTGCCAGCAGCCCTCTTGCGTGGGGGGAAGAGACCCAGTACTTC; CDR3aa: CASSPLAWGEETQYF